This T cell receptor (beta chain) was sequenced in a study of blood T cell repertoires in COVID-19. Study background: COVID-19 samples from acute and convalescent phases originated in the United States, Italy and Spain.

The CDR3 sequence is 11 residues long. Trimming cost V 5 bases and J 5 bases, with 6 bases left between them. Germline-derived CDR1 and CDR2 are MNHNY and SVGAGI (reference sequence). Assay: immunoSEQ multiplex PCR; the TCRdb copy retains only in-frame clones and omits some. The sample lists about 350,000 clones; 70% to 90% were seen once. The gene calls are TRBV6-6 and TRBJ1-2; D gene uncertain. The sample comprised PBMCs or T cells enriched from blood (not recorded which). The sequence came from a woman aged 30 to 39 who had recovered from COVID-19. CDR3 bases: TGTGCCAGCAGTAAACAATATGGCTACACCTTC. Translating it yields CASSKQYGYTF.